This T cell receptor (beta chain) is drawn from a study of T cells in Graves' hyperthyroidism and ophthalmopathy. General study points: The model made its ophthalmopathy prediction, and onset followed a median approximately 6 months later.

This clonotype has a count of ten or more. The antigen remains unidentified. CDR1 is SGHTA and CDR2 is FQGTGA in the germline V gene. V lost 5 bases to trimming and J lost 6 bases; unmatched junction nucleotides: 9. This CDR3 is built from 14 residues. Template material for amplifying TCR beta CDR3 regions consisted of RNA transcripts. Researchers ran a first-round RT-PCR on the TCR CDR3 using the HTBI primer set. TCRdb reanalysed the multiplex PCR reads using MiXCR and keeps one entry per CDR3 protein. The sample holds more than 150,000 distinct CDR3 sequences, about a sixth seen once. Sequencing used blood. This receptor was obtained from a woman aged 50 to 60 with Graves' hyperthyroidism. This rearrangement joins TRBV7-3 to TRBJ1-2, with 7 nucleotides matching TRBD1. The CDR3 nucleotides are TGTGCCAGCAGCACGGACAGGACCGGGAATGGCTACACCTTC. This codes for CASSTDRTGNGYTF. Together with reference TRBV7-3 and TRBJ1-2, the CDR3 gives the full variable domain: GAGVSQTPSNKVTEKGKYVELRCDPISGHTALYWYRQSLGQGPEFLIYFQGTGAADDSGLPNDRFFAVRPEGSVSTLKIQRTERGDSAVYLCASSTDRTGNGYTFGSGTRLTVV.